The next 32 T cell receptor beta chains were all read from a single sample in a study of control samples from healthy donors and cancer patients. Some clones are missing from TCRdb's copy, which holds only in-frame ones; the method was immunoSEQ multiplex PCR. The sample yields approximately 26,000 clones, approximately 91% seen once. Material: PBMCs. The source is a man in his forties or fifties with lung cancer.

The V gene is TRBV18, the J gene TRBJ2-2, with 11 bases lining up with TRBD1. The trim removed 4 bases at V and 4 bases at J, leaving 5 bases unmatched. Germline V lookup: CDR1 KGHSH, CDR2 LQKENI. The CDR3 has 16 amino acids. CDR3: CASSLAGTGGTGELFF. The CDR3 DNA sequence: TGTGCCAGCTCACTTGCCGGGACAGGGGGCACCGGGGAGCTGTTTTTT.

This sequence joins TRBV21-1 and TRBJ1-2; the table calls TRBD1, which could not be checked here. TRBV21-1 is described as a pseudogene. This CDR3 is 14 amino acids long. CDR3 amino acids: CASSTRDRDFGYTF. In DNA, the CDR3 is TGTGCCAGCAGCACGAGGGACAGGGATTTTGGCTACACCTTC.

The CDR3 protein is CASSLQHDTEAFF. CDR3 DNA: TGTGCCAGCAGCTTGCAGCATGACACTGAAGCTTTCTTT. The chain is built from TRBV5-4 and TRBJ1-1; D remains ambiguous. CDR1 and CDR2 from the germline V gene are SGHNT and YYREEE (reference sequence). This CDR3 has 13 amino acids. V was clipped by 1 base and J by 3 bases, with 7 bases between them.

J is TRBJ2-3 and V is TRBV5-1; tentatively, D is TRBD1 (5 bases). The V end was cut by 5 bases, the J end by 6 bases, with 19 bases between. The CDR3 is made up of 15 amino acids. Germline V gene lookup returns CDR1 SGHRS and CDR2 YFSETQ. CDR3 sequence (DNA): TGCGCCAGCAGGGGTGAGGCAGATTCAGGGGATACGCAGTATTTT. Its protein is CASRGEADSGDTQYF.

This clone was seen a few times. CDR3 sequence reads: CASSVVSNTDTQYF. The CDR3 DNA sequence: TGTGCCAGCAGCGTAGTGTCGAACACAGATACGCAGTATTTT. This chain uses TRBV9 with TRBJ2-3; D gene ambiguous. The CDR3 extends over 14 amino acids. Germline CDR1 is SGDLS and CDR2 is YYNGEE. V lost 0 bases to trimming and J lost 2 bases, with 7 bases between them. The full variable domain, rest sourced from reference TRBV9 and TRBJ2-3, is DSGVTQTPKHLITATGQRVTLRCSPRSGDLSVYWYQQSLDQGLQFLIQYYNGEERAKGNILERFSAQQFPDLHSELNLSSLELGDSALYFCASSVVSNTDTQYFGPGTRLTVL.

The chain uses TRBV7-6 and TRBJ1-2; 9 bases agree with TRBD1. The CDR3 contains 15 residues. V shed 5 bases and J 4 bases; nucleotides not matched to a gene: 8. Per germline, CDR1 SGHVS and CDR2 FNYEAQ. The CDR3 nucleotides read TGTGCCAGCAGCATAGGGACAGGGCTGGGCTATGGCTACACCTTC. Translating it yields CASSIGTGLGYGYTF.

The V call is TRBV5-5, the J call TRBJ2-7; 7 nucleotides align to TRBD1. The CDR3 runs to 13 residues. Germline V gives CDR1 SGHKS, CDR2 YYEKEE (reference sequence). The ends lost 6 bases at V and 2 bases at J; junction bases unmatched: 5. The CDR3 reads CASTPQGAYEQYF. The CDR3, as DNA: TGTGCCAGCACCCCGCAGGGGGCCTACGAGCAGTACTTC.

The gene calls are TRBV5-4 and TRBJ2-5, with 10 positions matching TRBD2. The CDR3 loop spans 15 amino acids. Germline V CDR1 and CDR2: SGHNT, YYREEE (reference sequence). Trimming took 0 bases from V and 5 from J; bases not matched to a gene: 4. CDR3 residues: CASSLASGGGETQYF. DNA of the CDR3: TGTGCCAGCAGCTTGGCTAGCGGGGGAGGTGAGACCCAGTACTTC.

V gene TRBV20-1 combines with J gene TRBJ2-5; no reliable D call. The CDR3 is 11 amino acids. Between the trimmed V and J ends, which lost 5 bases and 5 bases, there was a span of 9 bases. CDR1 and CDR2 from the germline V gene are DFQATT and SNEGSKA (reference sequence). The CDR3 loop reads CSAYLRETQYF. As DNA, the CDR3 is TGCAGTGCTTACTTAAGGGAGACCCAGTACTTC.

This clone has just a few counts. The rearrangement joins TRBV6-2 or TRBV6-3 to TRBJ1-1, with no clear D. The CDR3 is 13 amino acids. CDR1 is MNHEY, CDR2 SVGEGT, per germline. Between the trimmed V and J ends, which lost 0 bases and 12 bases, there was a span of 14 bases. The CDR3: CASSYSSVRSTFF. DNA for the CDR3: TGTGCCAGCAGTTACTCTTCGGTCAGATCAACTTTCTTT.

This clone was seen once. This sequence joins TRBV7-9 and TRBJ1-1; no definite D call. Germline lookup yields CDR1 SEHNR and CDR2 FQNEAQ (reference sequence). V shed 6 bases and J shed 1 base, with 12 bases lying between them. The CDR3 consists of 14 residues. CDR3 in DNA: TGTGCCAGCAGACGCGACACGACGAACACTGAAGCTTTCTTT. It is translated as CASRRDTTNTEAFF.

This clone appeared a few times. This rearrangement joins TRBV9 to TRBJ2-2; D uncertain. With 4 bases removed from V and 6 bases from J, the gap between germline ends came to 13 bases. Germline assignment: CDR1 SGDLS and CDR2 YYNGEE. The CDR3 length is 14 residues. The CDR3 protein is CASSPTSEPGELFF. The CDR3 DNA reads TGTGCCAGCAGCCCTACCTCGGAACCCGGGGAGCTGTTTTTT.

This rearrangement joins TRBV3-1 (or the pseudogene TRBV3-2) to TRBJ1-1; 7 nucleotides agree with TRBD1. This CDR3 is 16 amino acids long. Germline V gene lookup returns CDR1 LGHDT and CDR2 YNNKEL (reference sequence). V lost 4 bases, J lost 6 bases, and 14 bases stayed unmatched. For the CDR3, the DNA is TGTGCCAGCAGCCCTTTAAGGGACAGCGGTTTTGCTGAAGCTTTCTTT. Residues: CASSPLRDSGFAEAFF.

The chain uses TRBV6-2 or TRBV6-3 and TRBJ1-1; D may be TRBD1 (5 bases). Deletions cut 4 bases from V and 7 bases from J, with 25 bases between. The germline CDR1 and CDR2 sequences are MNHEY and SVGEGT. This CDR3 has 17 amino acids. The CDR3 DNA follows: TGTGCCAGCAGTTCCGAGGCCCCGGGGACGGGCGTCGATGAAGCTTTCTTT. Protein product: CASSSEAPGTGVDEAFF.

V usage is TRBV13 and J usage is TRBJ2-1, with TRBD2 identical over 7 bases. This CDR3 contains 14 residues. From germline, CDR1 is PRHDT and CDR2 FYEKMQ (reference sequence). J lost 9 bases, V lost 5 bases, and 10 bases had no gene match. CDR3 coding DNA: TGTGCCAGCAGCCTCGGGACGCGCGGGGGTGAGCAGTTCTTC. It codes for CASSLGTRGGEQFF.

CDR3 DNA sequence: TGTGCCAGCAGCCAACTTTCCCTCAACACCGGGGAGCTGTTTTTT. Its protein is CASSQLSLNTGELFF. The V call is TRBV14, the J call TRBJ2-2; D is uncertain. The CDR3 has 15 residues. Trimming took 2 bases from V and 2 from J, leaving 9 bases between them. CDR1 is SGHDN and CDR2 is FVKESK in the germline V gene.

The V gene is TRBV7-2, the J gene TRBJ2-1; maybe TRBD2 (5 bases). Looked up from germline, CDR1 is SGHTA and CDR2 is FQGNSA. Trimming removed 1 base from V and 1 base from J, with 11 bases in between. The CDR3 runs to 16 residues. Here the CDR3 DNA reads TGTGCCAGCAGCTTAGGTGAGGGCTATTCCTACAATGAGCAGTTCTTC. This encodes CASSLGEGYSYNEQFF.

The chain employs TRBV7-2 and TRBJ2-7; D remains ambiguous. Trimming took off 1 base at V and 1 base at J, with 8 bases between the two ends. Germline CDR1 reads SGHTA; CDR2 reads FQGNSA. This CDR3 region has 14 residues. The CDR3 bases are TGTGCCAGCAGCTTAGAGAAGGAATCCTACGAGCAGTACTTC. Its translation: CASSLEKESYEQYF.

CDR3 nucleotide sequence: TGTGCCAGCAGTCGACCGGGACAGGGAGCTAACTATGGCTACACCTTC. It is translated as CASSRPGQGANYGYTF. The rearrangement links TRBV5-4 to TRBJ1-2, with 9 bases fitting TRBD1. V was clipped by 5 bases and J by 0 bases; unmatched bases: 8. The CDR3 length is 16 residues. Germline V lookup: CDR1 SGHNT, CDR2 YYREEE (reference sequence).

The CDR3 protein is CASSLEEGKGGTEAFF. Here the CDR3 DNA reads TGTGCCAGCAGCTTGGAAGAGGGAAAGGGGGGCACTGAAGCTTTCTTT. This rearrangement joins TRBV5-4 to TRBJ1-1; maybe TRBD1 (6 bases). Per germline, CDR1 SGHNT and CDR2 YYREEE (reference sequence). The CDR3 totals 16 residues. The germline V and J ends were trimmed by 0 bases and 4 bases, with 16 bases remaining between them. Together with reference TRBV5-4 and TRBJ1-1, the CDR3 gives the full variable domain: ETGVTQSPTHLIKTRGQQVTLRCSSQSGHNTVSWYQQALGQGPQFIFQYYREEENGRGNFPPRFSGLQFPNYSSELNVNALELDDSALYLCASSLEEGKGGTEAFFGQGTRLTVV.

CDR3 residues: CASSYAREPQTGGYTF. The CDR3 nucleotides are TGTGCCAGCAGTTACGCTAGGGAGCCCCAAACTGGTGGCTACACCTTC. This chain joins TRBV6-5 and TRBJ1-2; D unclear. The CDR3 runs to 16 residues. CDR1 and CDR2 (germline): MNHEY, SVGAGI. V lost 2 bases to trimming and J lost 7 bases, with 20 bases between them.

This chain connects TRBV7-2 to TRBJ1-4; D might be TRBD1 (5 bases). The CDR3 contains 14 residues. The V end lost 1 base, the J end lost 12 bases, and 15 bases lay between the germline ends. Germline V CDR1 and CDR2: SGHTA, FQGNSA. The CDR3 DNA reads TGTGCCAGCAGCTTAGTGGTTCAGGGTTGGGAACTGTTTTTT. It is translated as CASSLVVQGWELFF.

The genes are TRBV28 and TRBJ1-5; D is uncertain. Germline V gene lookup returns CDR1 MDHEN and CDR2 SYDVKM. CDR3 length: 12 residues. Trimming pared 5 bases from V and 7 bases from J, leaving 9 bases between. The CDR3 region is CASSRAPQPQHF. The CDR3 DNA reads TGTGCCAGCAGTCGGGCACCCCAGCCCCAGCATTTT.

The chain is built from TRBV5-6 and TRBJ1-4; D remains ambiguous. V was pared by 2 bases and J by 7 bases, with 15 bases between. The CDR3 has 15 amino acids. Germline loops: CDR1 SGHDT, CDR2 YYEEEE. CDR3 nucleotides: TGTGCCAGCAGCTTCCCGCCAGGAGGAGGTGAAAAACTGTTTTTT. Residues: CASSFPPGGGEKLFF.

The chain is built from TRBV25-1 and TRBJ2-1; D is possibly TRBD2 (6 bases). There are 13 residues in the CDR3. The germline CDR1 and CDR2 sequences are MGHDK and SYGVNS. V lost 4 bases and J 6 bases, leaving 10 bases between the germline ends. CDR3 region: CASSARGGNEQFF. The CDR3 nucleotides read TGTGCCAGCAGTGCCCGGGGAGGCAATGAGCAGTTCTTC.

The gene calls are TRBV10-3 and TRBJ2-1; the D gene is possibly TRBD1 (6 bases). The CDR3 length is 15 residues. V lost 5 bases and J 8 bases, leaving 19 bases between the germline ends. Germline V gene lookup returns CDR1 ENHRY and CDR2 SYGVKD. The CDR3 nucleotides read TGTGCCATCAGTCCGGGACAAACGGATGGGGATGAGCAGTTCTTC. Translation gives CAISPGQTDGDEQFF.

V and J are TRBV27 and TRBJ2-2; D is possibly TRBD1 (5 bases). Germline CDR1 reads MNHEY; CDR2 reads SMNVEV (reference sequence). CDR3 length equals 15 residues. The V end was cut by 4 bases, the J end by 5 bases, with 14 bases between. The chain's CDR3 is CASSYQGPGTGELFF. The CDR3 DNA is TGTGCCAGCAGTTATCAGGGCCCAGGGACCGGGGAGCTGTTTTTT.

The chain recombines TRBV28 with TRBJ1-6, with 8 nucleotides matching TRBD1. V trimming: 5 bases; J trimming: 2 bases; junction bases outside the gene matches: 2. Germline assignment: CDR1 MDHEN and CDR2 SYDVKM. The CDR3 extends over 15 amino acids. The CDR3 loop reads CASSGGQAYNSPLHF. The CDR3 nucleotides are TGTGCCAGCAGTGGGGGACAGGCCTATAATTCACCCCTCCACTTT.

This clone was counted a single time. V gene TRBV18 combines with J gene TRBJ2-7; 11 bases fit TRBD1. CDR1 is KGHSH and CDR2 is LQKENI in the germline V gene. J was trimmed by 4 bases and V by 5 bases; bases with no gene match: 10. This CDR3 comprises 16 residues. CDR3 nucleotide sequence: TGTGCCAGCTCATTACCCGGGACAGGGGGAACGTACGAGCAGTACTTC. Amino acids: CASSLPGTGGTYEQYF.

This clone occurred once. V and J are TRBV2 and TRBJ1-4; no firm D call. Germline assignment: CDR1 SNHLY and CDR2 FYNNEI. V was clipped by 3 bases and J by 3 bases, with 8 bases between them. CDR3 size: 14 residues. CDR3 sequence (DNA): TGTGCCAGCAGTGACGGATCAGCTAATGAAAAACTGTTTTTT. Protein: CASSDGSANEKLFF.

J is TRBJ2-7 and V is TRBV9; D ambiguous. This CDR3 has 14 residues. Germline V gene sequence: CDR1 SGDLS, CDR2 YYNGEE. The V and J ends lost 3 bases and 7 bases respectively, with 17 bases between them. The CDR3 is CASSESPSMGEQYF. The CDR3 coding sequence is TGTGCCAGCAGCGAGAGCCCATCTATGGGGGAGCAGTACTTC. Full variable domain (outside the CDR3, taken from reference TRBV9 and TRBJ2-7): DSGVTQTPKHLITATGQRVTLRCSPRSGDLSVYWYQQSLDQGLQFLIQYYNGEERAKGNILERFSAQQFPDLHSELNLSSLELGDSALYFCASSESPSMGEQYFGPGTRLTVT.

V is TRBV12-3 or TRBV12-4 and J is TRBJ2-7; D might be TRBD1 (6 bases). With 7 bases removed from V and 4 bases from J, the gap between germline ends came to 11 bases. The CDR3 is 12 amino acids. Written as DNA, the CDR3 is TGTGCCAGCACCGAGCAGGGGTACGAGCAGTACTTC. Its protein product is CASTEQGYEQYF.